These T cell receptor beta chains were read from a single sample in a study of cytomegalovirus exposure and HLA in healthy donors. Profiling relied on immunoSEQ multiplex PCR, and the TCRdb table lists in-frame clones only, not all of them. The table includes 100,000 to 150,000 clones, 75% to 85% detected once. Sequencing was carried out using PBMCs. These receptors were taken from a male donor in good health and CMV-seronegative. Both conserved end residues are part of each CDR3. Fields, in order: D gene, clone size, J gene, V gene, CDR3 protein, CDR3 DNA. A D gene is named only where the DNA matches it firmly. Size values are once, few and many counts, or a class for expanded clones, and some rows have none.

>TRBD2|NA|TRBJ2-1|TRBV19
CASKASGGYTTNEQFF
TGTGCCAGTAAGGCTAGCGGGGGGTATACAACGAATGAGCAGTTCTTC
>NA|NA|TRBJ2-3|TRBV4-1
CASSQAGQTPKRDTQYF
TGCGCCAGCAGCCAAGCCGGACAGACACCAAAGCGGGATACGCAGTATTTT
>NA|NA|TRBJ2-2|TRBV2
CASEKRASEAGELFF
TGTGCCAGCGAAAAAAGAGCTAGCGAGGCCGGGGAGCTGTTTTTT
>NA|NA|TRBJ1-6|TRBV30
CAWSGQGNSPLHF
TGTGCCTGGAGTGGGCAGGGGAATTCACCCCTCCACTTT
>NA|NA|TRBJ1-4|TRBV7-9
CASSWPEGQKEKLFF
TGTGCCAGCAGCTGGCCGGAGGGTCAGAAAGAAAAACTGTTTTTT
>NA|NA|TRBJ2-3|TRBV6-4
CASSDEAGSSTDTQYF
TGTGCCAGCAGTGACGAGGCGGGGTCTAGCACAGATACGCAGTATTTT
>TRBD1|many|TRBJ1-5|TRBV7-9
CASSWDRGRPQHF
TGTGCCAGCAGCTGGGACAGGGGGCGGCCCCAGCATTTT
>TRBD1|few|TRBJ2-7|TRBV10-3
CAISETGVGYEQYF
TGTGCCATCAGTGAGACAGGGGTAGGCTACGAGCAGTACTTC
>TRBD1|once|TRBJ2-7|TRBV5-1
CASKPGTDLSNSYEQYF
TGCGCCAGCAAACCCGGGACAGACCTTTCTAATTCCTACGAGCAGTACTTC
>TRBD2|NA|TRBJ2-3|TRBV6-5
CASSRTSGGMNTQYF
TGTGCCAGCAGTAGGACTAGCGGGGGGATGAATACGCAGTATTTT
>NA|NA|TRBJ1-2|TRBV7-2
CASTTGGGLNYGYTF
TGTGCCAGCACTACCGGGGGGGGCCTGAACTATGGCTACACCTTC
>NA|once|TRBJ2-7|TRBV21-1
CASSKGEELALRYEQYF
TGTGCCAGCAGCAAAGGGGAAGAGCTAGCGCTACGGTACGAGCAGTACTTC
>NA|NA|TRBJ1-2|TRBV7-9
CASSLGGGYGYTF
TGTGCCAGCAGCTTAGGGGGAGGCTATGGCTACACCTTC
>NA|few|TRBJ1-1|TRBV30
CAWSVLLGGTEAFF
TGTGCCTGGAGTGTACTTTTGGGGGGAACTGAAGCTTTCTTT
>NA|NA|TRBJ1-4|TRBV15
CATSTRVRTNEKLFF
TGTGCCACCAGCACCAGGGTTCGGACTAATGAAAAACTGTTTTTT
>TRBD2|few|TRBJ2-1|TRBV4-1
CASSQAVLLLAQNYNEQFF
TGCGCCAGCAGCCAAGCAGTCTTACTACTAGCGCAGAACTACAATGAGCAGTTCTTC
>TRBD1|NA|TRBJ2-7|TRBV11-3
CASSLEGTGAYEQYF
TGTGCCAGCAGCTTAGAGGGGACAGGGGCCTACGAGCAGTACTTC
>NA|NA|TRBJ1-2|TRBV28
CASSLMGANYGYTF
TGTGCCAGCAGTTTAATGGGGGCGAACTATGGCTACACCTTC
>NA|NA|TRBJ1-3|TRBV7-6
CASSSVVGQQRSGNTIYF
TGTGCCAGCAGCTCAGTGGTTGGACAGCAACGCTCTGGAAACACCATATATTTT
>TRBD1|NA|TRBJ2-7|TRBV9
CASSAGTGHYEQYF
TGTGCCAGCAGCGCCGGGACAGGGCACTACGAGCAGTACTTC
>TRBD1|NA|TRBJ1-3|TRBV27
CASRDGTGNSGNTIYF
TGTGCCAGCAGGGACGGGACAGGAAACTCTGGAAACACCATATATTTT
>TRBD1|NA|TRBJ2-3|TRBV5-1
CASSPVTGEGTDTQYF
TGCGCCAGCAGCCCGGTGACAGGGGAGGGCACAGATACGCAGTATTTT
>TRBD1|NA|TRBJ1-6|TRBV6-5
CASSYPDRETLHF
TGTGCCAGCAGTTACCCGGACAGGGAAACCCTCCACTTT
>NA|NA|TRBJ1-5|TRBV4-1
CASSQERWESNQPQHF
TGCGCCAGCAGCCAAGAGCGGTGGGAGAGCAATCAGCCCCAGCATTTT
>TRBD1|NA|TRBJ1-6|TRBV11-3
CASSLGRQGVSPLHF
TGTGCCAGCAGCTTAGGGAGGCAGGGGGTTTCACCCCTCCACTTT
>TRBD1|once|TRBJ2-1|TRBV4-1
CASSQDHRGNEQFF
TGCGCCAGCAGCCAAGATCACAGGGGCAATGAGCAGTTCTTC
>TRBD1|NA|TRBJ1-2|TRBV6-5
CASSYGTGRIGGYTF
TGTGCCAGCAGTTACGGGACAGGGAGGATAGGTGGCTACACCTTC
>TRBD1|NA|TRBJ2-7|TRBV9
CASSVAPGGSYEQYF
TGTGCCAGCAGCGTAGCCCCAGGGGGATCCTACGAGCAGTACTTC
>NA|NA|TRBJ1-1|TRBV5-1
CASSLALSSYSTEAFF
TGCGCCAGCAGCTTGGCCTTGTCTTCTTATAGTACTGAAGCTTTCTTT
>NA|NA|TRBJ2-7|TRBV6-6
CASSFTAYEQYF
TGTGCCAGCAGTTTTACAGCCTACGAGCAGTACTTC
>TRBD1|NA|TRBJ1-1|TRBV30
CAWSFTGQGPDTEAFF
TGTGCCTGGAGCTTTACAGGACAGGGTCCCGACACTGAAGCTTTCTTT
>TRBD2|NA|TRBJ2-5|TRBV4-3
CASSQDTASGGRETQYF
TGCGCCAGCAGCCAAGATACGGCCAGCGGGGGGAGAGAGACCCAGTACTTC
>NA|once|TRBJ2-1|TRBV7-2
CASSPDNTEQFF
TGTGCCAGCAGCCCGGACAATACTGAGCAGTTCTTC
>TRBD1|NA|TRBJ1-2|TRBV4-3
CASSQAPTGDNYGYTF
TGCGCCAGCAGCCAAGCCCCGACAGGGGACAACTATGGCTACACCTTC
>TRBD1|NA|TRBJ2-7|TRBV29-1
CSVGQGAYEQYF
TGCAGCGTCGGACAGGGGGCCTACGAGCAGTACTTC
>NA|NA|TRBJ1-4|TRBV13
CASSLQGTTNEKLFF
TGTGCCAGCAGCCTACAGGGTACAACTAATGAAAAACTGTTTTTT
>NA|NA|TRBJ2-2|TRBV2
CASKGTLNTGELFF
TGTGCCAGCAAGGGGACACTAAACACCGGGGAGCTGTTTTTT
>NA|NA|TRBJ2-5|TRBV4-1
CASSQVQQETQYF
TGCGCCAGCAGCCAAGTACAGCAAGAGACCCAGTACTTC
>NA|NA|TRBJ2-3|TRBV5-1
CASSPGHLSTDTQYF
TGCGCCAGCAGCCCGGGACACCTATCCACAGATACGCAGTATTTT
>TRBD2|NA|TRBJ2-3|TRBV25-1
CASGLAGGRDTQYF
TGTGCCAGCGGACTAGCGGGGGGGCGGGATACGCAGTATTTT
>NA|NA|TRBJ2-7|TRBV30
CAWSSQAYEQYF
TGTGCCTGGAGTTCACAAGCCTACGAGCAGTACTTC
>NA|NA|TRBJ2-3|TRBV5-1
CASSLGSGSTDTQYF
TGCGCCAGCAGCTTGGGGTCAGGGAGCACAGATACGCAGTATTTT
>TRBD2|NA|TRBJ2-3|TRBV10-3
CAISRGGDTQYF
TGTGCCATCAGCCGGGGGGGCGATACGCAGTATTTT
>TRBD2|NA|TRBJ2-2|TRBV9
CASSAGGLAGAHTGELFF
TGTGCCAGCAGCGCCGGGGGACTAGCGGGGGCCCACACCGGGGAGCTGTTTTTT
>TRBD2|NA|TRBJ2-1|TRBV4-3
CASSQIERGGRDEQFF
TGCGCCAGCAGCCAAATAGAGCGGGGGGGCCGAGATGAGCAGTTCTTC
>TRBD2|NA|TRBJ2-2|TRBV10-3
CAISESLAGDHTGELFF
TGTGCCATCAGTGAGTCTCTAGCGGGGGATCACACCGGGGAGCTGTTTTTT
>NA|NA|TRBJ1-1|TRBV27
CASQTGNTEAFF
TGTGCCAGCCAGACAGGGAACACTGAAGCTTTCTTT
>TRBD1|NA|TRBJ2-5|TRBV19
CASSRDRGSEETQYF
TGTGCCAGTAGTAGGGACAGGGGGTCGGAAGAGACCCAGTACTTC
>NA|few|TRBJ1-1|TRBV7-2
CASSSTLNTEAFF
TGTGCCAGCAGCAGCACCTTGAACACTGAAGCTTTCTTT
>NA|NA|TRBJ2-5|TRBV10-2
CASSERETQYF
TGCGCCAGCAGTGAGCGAGAGACCCAGTACTTC
>TRBD2|NA|TRBJ2-7|TRBV7-2
CASSLGRLAGGIEQYF
TGTGCCAGCAGCTTAGGGAGACTAGCGGGGGGGATTGAGCAGTACTTC
>NA|NA|TRBJ2-1|TRBV9
CASSVAGGDYEQFF
TGTGCCAGCAGCGTAGCCGGCGGGGACTATGAGCAGTTCTTC
>TRBD1|NA|TRBJ1-2|TRBV14
CASSRDDRALYGYTF
TGTGCCAGCAGCCGGGATGACAGGGCCCTCTATGGCTACACCTTC
>TRBD2|NA|TRBJ2-1|TRBV27
CASSLMSAGGRDEQFF
TGTGCCAGCAGTTTAATGTCAGCGGGGGGCAGGGATGAGCAGTTCTTC